These 7 T cell receptor beta chains originate from one sample sequenced in a study of OX40 agonist ivuxolimab in advanced cancers. Here immunoSEQ multiplex PCR was the method, and the copy in TCRdb shows in-frame clones only, minus some. Among 45,000 to 60,000 clones, approximately 89% were seen once, and the ten largest hold roughly 12%. Sequenced here: CD4+ or CD8+ T cells sorted from blood, sampled in a trial of the OX40 agonist ivuxolimab. The receptors derive from an adult with an advanced solid tumor such as melanoma, head and neck, liver or kidney cancer.

This chain joins TRBV27 and TRBJ1-3; D call uncertain. The V and J ends lost 9 bases and 1 base respectively, with 13 bases between them. Germline loops: CDR1 MNHEY, CDR2 SMNVEV (reference sequence). CDR3 size: 14 residues. Written as DNA, the CDR3 is TGTGCCAGTGGAACGTCCCATTCTGGAAACACCATATATTTT. Translated, it gives CASGTSHSGNTIYF.

V gene TRBV28 combines with J gene TRBJ2-3, with unresolved D. The CDR3 totals 13 residues. The germline V gene has CDR1 MDHEN and CDR2 SYDVKM. The V gene lost 4 bases and the J gene lost 1 base, with 6 bases spanning the gap. CDR3 DNA: TGTGCCAGCAGTTCCCCAGGCACAGATACGCAGTATTTT. This encodes CASSSPGTDTQYF.

In this sample, this clone turned up once. The rearrangement links TRBV10-1 to TRBJ1-2, with TRBD1 matching 12 bases. With 9 bases clipped from V and 7 bases from J, the junction kept 9 bases outside the gene matches. This CDR3 contains 14 residues. Germline CDR1 is WNHNN and CDR2 is SYGVQD (reference sequence). DNA for the CDR3: TGCGCCAGTTCCCCGGGACAGGGGGCAGGTGGCTACACCTTC. It specifies CASSPGQGAGGYTF.

The chain carries TRBV6-5 and TRBJ2-5; TRBD2 matches 8 bases. The CDR3 loop spans 14 amino acids. V was pared by 9 bases and J by 6 bases, with 12 bases of the junction left unmatched. Germline V gives CDR1 MNHEY, CDR2 SVGAGI. The CDR3 region has the DNA TGTGCCAGTAGGGCAGCGGGAGCTAGGAAGACCCAGTACTTC. This sequence encodes CASRAAGARKTQYF.

This chain connects TRBV2 to TRBJ2-7; no definite D call. The V end was cut by 1 base, the J end by 1 base, with 5 bases between. Per germline, CDR1 SNHLY and CDR2 FYNNEI. The CDR3 has 13 residues. The CDR3: CASSEDKSYEQYF. The CDR3 DNA reads as TGTGCCAGCAGTGAAGACAAATCCTACGAGCAGTACTTC.

The chain carries TRBV5-1 and TRBJ1-2; D is unresolved. Trimming cost V 0 bases and J 0 bases, with 6 bases left between them. CDR1 and CDR2 (germline): SGHRS, YFSETQ. This CDR3 region has 14 residues. In DNA form, the CDR3 reads TGCGCCAGCAGCTTGGCCAAAGCTAACTATGGCTACACCTTC. Its protein product is CASSLAKANYGYTF.

The chain recombines TRBV15 with TRBJ2-7; D might be TRBD2 (6 bases). Germline V gene sequence: CDR1 LNHNV, CDR2 YYDKDF (reference sequence). The V end was cut by 0 bases, the J end by 3 bases, with 9 bases between. The length of the CDR3 is 14 residues. The CDR3 here is CATSRDLGLYEQYF. Written as DNA, the CDR3 is TGTGCCACCAGCAGAGATCTGGGACTCTACGAGCAGTACTTC.